The T cell receptor (beta chain) under discussion was sequenced for a study of T cells in narcolepsy. Background on the study: Enrolled donors included narcolepsy type 1 or type 2 patients and healthy controls. Study-wide points: Autoreactive clonotypes reportedly recurred in blood of same and different patients, not controls. HCRT-specific and TRIB2-specific autoreactive clonotypes appeared among same-patient CSF and blood CD4+ clonotypes.

Concerning this clone: Antigen unknown.

Germline CDR1 SGHNT, CDR2 YYREEE (reference sequence). CDR3 length: 14 residues. V dropped 4 bases and J dropped 5 bases, with 12 bases sitting between them. Data came from immunoSEQ multiplex PCR; TCRdb stores just in-frame clones and leaves some out. The table shows about 40,000 clones, with approximately 88% occurring only once. J is TRBJ1-4 and V is TRBV5-4, with D tentatively TRBD1 (6 bases). The sample consisted of CD45RA- memory CD4+ T cells from PBMCs. The receptor's source is a human donor with narcolepsy. In nucleotides, the CDR3 is TGTGCCAGCAGCACAGGGAGGCTCAATGAAAAACTGTTTTTT. It is translated as CASSTGRLNEKLFF.